This TCR beta chain was profiled in a study of T cell clonality in common variable immunodeficiency. Regarding the study as a whole: In common variable immunodeficiency, TCR beta chains reportedly carried fewer deletions and N-nucleotide insertions.

Sequencing used immunoSEQ multiplex PCR; TCRdb keeps in-frame clones, though not all of them. The sample contains some 25,000 clones, none occurring once; under 4.5% lies in the top ten. In regard to this clone: Its antigen is as yet unknown. The CDR3 is cut off 3 residues early in the read; its end comes from the germline J gene.

Germline V gives CDR1 SSHAT, CDR2 FNYEAQ (reference sequence). V was trimmed by 5 bases and J by 6 bases, leaving 20 bases between them. This CDR3 has 15 amino acids. This receptor was taken from a human donor with common variable immunodeficiency. The sequenced material came from peripheral blood mononuclear cells. The chain recombines TRBV7-7 with TRBJ2-7; D not certain. CDR3 region: CASSPSVAPDSEQYF. The CDR3 bases that were read are TGTGCCAGCAGCCCCTCAGTTGCCCCAGACTCCGAG.